One T cell receptor beta chain is described in this entry. In the original analysis: By means of reference gene primer amplification, nucleated cell counts were estimated. Measured with immunoSEQ multiplex PCR; TCRdb has only the in-frame clones, and not every one. D and trimming come from the DNA, and the V and J calls and clone size come from that table. The data contain about 190,000 clones, roughly nine tenths of them singletons. This sample was included in a study of blood T cell repertoires in COVID-19. Study in general: From the United States, Italy and Spain came samples of acute and convalescent COVID-19.

The V end lost 7 bases, the J end lost 5 bases, and 12 bases lay between the germline ends. This CDR3 is built from 12 residues. CDR1 and CDR2 (germline): SQVTM, ANQGSEA. This clonotype was obtained from a man younger than 45 with acute or convalescent COVID-19. The chain carries TRBV29-1 and TRBJ1-5; D gene ambiguous. The sequenced sample was peripheral blood. The CDR3 nucleotides read TGCAGCGGAGGCGGGGTTGATCAGCCCCAGCATTTT. This encodes CSGGGVDQPQHF.